The 22 T cell receptor beta chains given below trace back to one sample, sequenced in a study of a mutant IDH1 vaccine in newly diagnosed glioma. TCRdb keeps only in-frame clones here, not all; method: immunoSEQ multiplex PCR. Of around 84,000 clones listed, more than 80% are singletons. The antigens of these receptors remain unknown. Time point denoted: week 47, end of study. What each vaccine dose contained was 300 ug of mutant IDH1 20-mer peptide, accompanied by topical imiquimod. The starting material was PBMCs, obtained from a glioma patient whose treatment included an IDH1 peptide vaccine. The receptors originated from a middle-aged man with glioma.

The chain couples TRBV4-3 to TRBJ2-7; the D gene is possibly TRBD1 (6 bases). Germline V gene sequence: CDR1 LGHNA, CDR2 YSLEER. The CDR3 has 15 residues. The germline V and J ends were trimmed by 1 base and 3 bases, with 13 bases remaining between them. DNA for the CDR3: TGCGCCAGCAGCCAAGCGGCAGGGGCTGGCTACGAGCAGTACTTC. It encodes CASSQAAGAGYEQYF.

The rearrangement links TRBV4-3 to TRBJ1-1; unclear D gene. The germline V gene has CDR1 LGHNA and CDR2 YSLEER. V was shortened by 4 bases and J by 0 bases, with 9 bases between the two germline ends. The CDR3 loop spans 14 amino acids. CDR3 coding DNA: TGCGCCAGCAGCCTTGGAAGAATGAACACTGAAGCTTTCTTT. Encoded protein: CASSLGRMNTEAFF.

V gene TRBV11-1 combines with J gene TRBJ1-1; D is ambiguous. CDR3 length: 15 amino acids. Germline CDR1 is SGHAT and CDR2 is FQDESV (reference sequence). V lost 5 bases and J lost 8, with 21 bases in between. In DNA, the CDR3 is TGTGCCAGCAGCCTAAACGCCGGGAGAGAAGGCGAAGCTTTCTTT. Its protein product is CASSLNAGREGEAFF.

The chain couples TRBV28 to TRBJ2-7; TRBD1 aligns across 8 bases. The CDR3 is 12 residues long. Germline V gene data show CDR1 as MDHEN and CDR2 as SYDVKM. Germline trimming cut 6 bases from V and 4 bases from J; bases unmatched to any gene: 2. The CDR3 DNA sequence: TGTGCCAGCAGCTACAGGGGGTACGAGCAGTACTTC. The encoded protein is CASSYRGYEQYF.

This chain connects TRBV7-2 to TRBJ2-7, with D perhaps matching TRBD1 or TRBD2 (6 bases each). CDR1 and CDR2 (germline): SGHTA, FQGNSA. The CDR3 has 15 amino acids. Trimming removed 2 bases at V and 4 bases at J, with 15 bases between. CDR3 DNA: TGTGCCAGCAGCTTAAATCCGGGGGCCGCATACGAGCAGTACTTC. Protein product: CASSLNPGAAYEQYF.

V is TRBV5-4 and J is TRBJ2-5, with no clear D. V dropped 4 bases and J dropped 0 bases, with 13 bases sitting between them. CDR3 length equals 15 residues. CDR1 and CDR2 (germline): SGHNT, YYREEE (reference sequence). The CDR3 here is CASSPTASDQETQYF. CDR3 bases: TGTGCCAGCAGCCCCACCGCCAGCGACCAAGAGACCCAGTACTTC.

CDR3 nucleotides: TGTGCCAGCAGTGTATATAAGGGACAGGGGTTGACAGATACGCAGTATTTT. This codes for CASSVYKGQGLTDTQYF. The chain links TRBV6-1 to TRBJ2-3; 10 nucleotides agree with TRBD1. Germline CDR1 MNHNS, CDR2 SASEGT. CDR3 size: 17 residues. The V gene end was trimmed by 4 bases and the J gene end by 3 bases; junction bases not matched to a gene: 10.

V gene TRBV19 combines with J gene TRBJ2-7; the D is unclear. Germline CDR1 is LNHDA and CDR2 is SQIVND (reference sequence). Trimming took 3 bases from V and 8 from J, leaving 14 bases between them. This CDR3 has 13 residues. The CDR3 loop reads CASSMTRLLKQYF. The CDR3 region has the DNA TGTGCCAGTAGTATGACGCGACTCCTAAAGCAGTACTTC.

The J gene is TRBJ1-6, the V gene TRBV6-6; no clear D. The CDR3 contains 16 residues. Trimming stripped 7 bases from V and 4 bases from J, with 17 bases between. Per the germline V gene, CDR1 is MNHNY and CDR2 is SVGAGI (reference sequence). CDR3 loop: CASTQAAAGYNSPLHF. The CDR3 DNA follows: TGTGCCAGCACCCAGGCGGCAGCGGGTTATAATTCACCCCTCCACTTT.

V gene TRBV30 combines with J gene TRBJ1-2; no firm D call. This CDR3 contains 15 residues. V was pared by 0 bases and J by 1 base, with 12 bases between. CDR1 GTSNPN and CDR2 SVGIG come from the germline V gene (reference sequence). CDR3 in amino acids: CAWSVLTDYNYGYTF. The CDR3 nucleotides read TGTGCCTGGAGTGTACTGACGGATTATAACTATGGCTACACCTTC.

The chain couples TRBV5-5 to TRBJ2-7, with TRBD1 matching over 8 bases. The CDR3 is 14 amino acids. With V trimmed by 4 bases and J by 5 bases, 8 bases remained unmatched. CDR1 is SGHKS and CDR2 is YYEKEE in the germline V gene (reference sequence). CDR3 coding DNA: TGTGCCAGCAGCGTAAAGGACAGGGAAAACGAGCAGTACTTC. This sequence encodes CASSVKDRENEQYF. The entire variable domain, with the rest obtained from reference TRBV5-5 and TRBJ2-7, is as follows: DAGVTQSPTHLIKTRGQQVTLRCSPISGHKSVSWYQQVLGQGPQFIFQYYEKEERGRGNFPDRFSARQFPNYSSELNVNALLLGDSALYLCASSVKDRENEQYFGPGTRLTVT.

Only one count was recorded for this clone. The V and J genes are TRBV19 and TRBJ2-7, with TRBD2 identical over 11 bases. This CDR3 is 17 amino acids long. Germline CDR1 is LNHDA and CDR2 is SQIVND (reference sequence). Trimming at V came to 3 bases and at J to 0 bases, leaving 7 bases not matched to a gene. The CDR3 protein is CASSIASGGTNSYEQYF. Written as DNA, the CDR3 is TGTGCCAGTAGTATTGCTAGCGGGGGGACCAACTCCTACGAGCAGTACTTC.

The rearrangement links TRBV13 to TRBJ2-5; 11 bases align to TRBD2. V trimming: 5 bases; J trimming: 1 base; junction bases outside the gene matches: 6. Germline V CDR1 and CDR2: PRHDT, FYEKMQ (reference sequence). This CDR3 comprises 16 residues. The CDR3 nucleotides read TGTGCCAGCAGCCTCCCTAGCGGGGGGAGCCAAGAGACCCAGTACTTC. This codes for CASSLPSGGSQETQYF.

V is TRBV2 and J is TRBJ1-1; 7 nucleotides line up with TRBD1. V trimming: 5 bases; J trimming: 4 bases; junction bases outside the gene matches: 7. Germline loops: CDR1 SNHLY, CDR2 FYNNEI. This CDR3 is 14 amino acids long. The CDR3: CASSLQGPSTEAFF. The DNA of the CDR3 is TGTGCCAGCAGTCTACAGGGGCCCAGCACTGAAGCTTTCTTT.

The CDR3 loop reads CASRRLPSYEQYF. The CDR3 DNA is TGTGCCAGTAGGAGGTTGCCATCCTACGAGCAGTACTTC. The J gene is TRBJ2-7, the V gene TRBV28; possible D gene TRBD2, 5 bases. Trimming left V 9 bases short and J 1 base short, with 13 bases between. The CDR3 length is 13 residues. CDR1 and CDR2 from the germline V gene are MDHEN and SYDVKM.

The sample holds one count of this clone. This chain links TRBV27 with TRBJ2-7; 7 bases agree with TRBD1. The CDR3 runs to 15 residues. Germline V CDR1 and CDR2: MNHEY, SMNVEV (reference sequence). The J segment lost 0 bases and the V segment lost 7 bases, leaving 9 bases of the junction unmatched. The CDR3 DNA is TGTGCCAGCACCCCGGGACAGTCACGCTCCTACGAGCAGTACTTC. Translation: CASTPGQSRSYEQYF.

This sequence joins TRBV7-2 and TRBJ2-3; the D is unclear. CDR3 length: 14 residues. V dropped 0 bases and J dropped 4 bases, with 8 bases sitting between them. In germline, CDR1 is SGHTA, CDR2 FQGNSA. The CDR3 reads CASSLALEADTQYF. CDR3 nucleotides: TGTGCCAGCAGCTTAGCGCTTGAGGCAGATACGCAGTATTTT.

This sequence joins TRBV4-3 and TRBJ1-1; D ambiguous. CDR3 length equals 14 residues. The germline gives CDR1 LGHNA, CDR2 YSLEER. V lost 4 bases to trimming and J lost 7 bases, with 16 bases between them. The CDR3 sequence: CASSPQNRPGEAFF. The CDR3 region has the DNA TGCGCCAGCAGCCCGCAGAATAGGCCAGGTGAAGCTTTCTTT.

A word on this clone: Other DNA sequences of this sample code for an identical CDR3. The V and J genes are TRBV10-3 and TRBJ2-7; D tentatively fits TRBD1 or TRBD2 (5 bases each). V was trimmed by 2 bases and J by 2 bases, leaving 10 bases between them. Germline-derived CDR1 and CDR2 are ENHRY and SYGVKD. CDR3 size: 14 residues. The CDR3 DNA sequence: TGTGCCATCAGTGAGGACAGCGGTACCTACGAGCAGTACTTC. Its protein product is CAISEDSGTYEQYF.

The chain uses TRBV11-2 and TRBJ2-1; 9 bases are shared with TRBD2. Unmatched junction bases numbered 10, after V lost 1 base and J lost 9 bases. Germline CDR1 and CDR2: SGHAT and FQNNGV. The CDR3 has 16 amino acids. CDR3 DNA: TGTGCCAGCAGCTTAGTCTGGGCGGGAGGGCCCGGTGAGCAGTTCTTC. It codes for CASSLVWAGGPGEQFF.

The chain uses TRBV6-5 and TRBJ2-3; the D gene is possibly TRBD2 (7 bases). CDR3 length: 15 amino acids. With 10 bases removed from V and 6 bases from J, the gap between germline ends came to 23 bases. Germline CDR1 is MNHEY and CDR2 is SVGAGI. Written as DNA, the CDR3 is TGTGCCATCTCTAAGGGGGGGAGTCTCGGCGATACGCAGTATTTT. It is translated as CAISKGGSLGDTQYF.

The chain recombines TRBV18 with TRBJ1-2; D unresolved. The germline V gene has CDR1 KGHSH and CDR2 LQKENI. V was clipped by 6 bases and J by 7 bases, with 12 bases between them. The CDR3 has 12 residues. The CDR3 DNA follows: TGTGCCAGCTCGCTCCAACCCCGTGGCTACACCTTC. Its translation: CASSLQPRGYTF.